Presented here are 16 T cell receptor beta chains from one specimen sequenced in a study of OX40 agonist ivuxolimab in advanced cancers. This table comes from immunoSEQ multiplex PCR, and its TCRdb copy is limited to in-frame clones, with some not included. The sample has approximately 60,000 clones; 77% are singletons. The sequenced sample was CD4+ or CD8+ T cells sorted from blood, obtained in a trial of the OX40 agonist ivuxolimab. The receptor source for this set is an adult with an advanced solid tumor such as melanoma, head and neck, liver or kidney cancer.

CDR3 sequence (DNA): TGTGCCATCAGTGAGTACGGGGAACCCACCTACGAGCAGTACTTC. It yields the protein CAISEYGEPTYEQYF. The rearrangement links TRBV10-3 to TRBJ2-7, with a weak D call TRBD2 (5 bases). The length of the CDR3 is 15 residues. The V and J ends lost 1 base and 2 bases respectively, with 12 bases between them. Germline CDR1 is ENHRY and CDR2 is SYGVKD.

This clone was recorded only once. This sequence joins TRBV6-5 and TRBJ2-7; D possibly uses TRBD1 or TRBD2 (5 bases each). Trimming pared 2 bases from V and 4 bases from J, leaving 15 bases between. The length of the CDR3 is 15 residues. Germline V gives CDR1 MNHEY, CDR2 SVGAGI. For the CDR3, the DNA is TGTGCCAGCAGTTACAGGAAGGGGACCCCTTACGAGCAGTACTTC. Protein product: CASSYRKGTPYEQYF.

This sequence joins TRBV5-4 and TRBJ2-5, with a weak D call TRBD2 (5 bases). V lost 1 base and J 2 bases, leaving 12 bases between the germline ends. Germline loops: CDR1 SGHNT, CDR2 YYREEE (reference sequence). CDR3 length: 15 amino acids. Written as DNA, the CDR3 is TGTGCCAGCAGCTTGCCTCCGGGAACTCAAGAGACCCAGTACTTC. Encoded protein: CASSLPPGTQETQYF.

This chain joins TRBV27 and TRBJ1-1, with 7 positions matching TRBD1. CDR1 and CDR2 from the germline V gene are MNHEY and SMNVEV (reference sequence). V shed 6 bases, J shed 2 bases, and the junction held 6 bases outside the gene matches. The length of the CDR3 is 14 residues. This chain's CDR3 is CASSSDRINTEAFF. The DNA of the CDR3 is TGTGCCAGCAGCTCGGACAGGATAAACACTGAAGCTTTCTTT.

The V and J genes are TRBV30 and TRBJ2-2, with TRBD2 matching 10 bases. Germline trimming cut 3 bases from V and 4 bases from J; bases unmatched to any gene: 5. Germline loops: CDR1 GTSNPN, CDR2 SVGIG (reference sequence). CDR3 length: 15 amino acids. The CDR3 DNA follows: TGTGCCTGGAGGCCCTTAGCGGGAGGCACCGGGGAGCTGTTTTTT. Protein sequence: CAWRPLAGGTGELFF. The variable domain in full, with the rest retrieved from reference TRBV30 and TRBJ2-2, is SQTIHQWPATLVQPVGSPLSLECTVEGTSNPNLYWYRQAAGRGLQLLFYSVGIGQISSEVPQNLSASRPQDRQFILSSKKLLLSDSGFYLCAWRPLAGGTGELFFGEGSRLTVL.

This clone was seen a single time. The chain joins TRBV30 to TRBJ2-1; 7 bases are shared with TRBD2. V gave up 3 bases and J gave up 6 bases; unmatched junction bases: 14. Germline V gives CDR1 GTSNPN, CDR2 SVGIG (reference sequence). The CDR3 has 16 amino acids. The CDR3 nucleotides read TGTGCCTGGAGCACCCCTGGCGGGAGTTTCCTCAATGAGCAGTTCTTC. Translated: CAWSTPGGSFLNEQFF.

The chain links TRBV7-2 to TRBJ1-2, with D perhaps TRBD1 (6 bases). This CDR3 has 15 residues. V was pared by 5 bases and J by 0 bases, with 13 bases between. CDR1 is SGHTA, CDR2 FQGNSA, per germline. CDR3 amino acids: CASSDAGTPNYGYTF. CDR3 sequence (DNA): TGTGCCAGCAGCGACGCCGGGACACCTAACTATGGCTACACCTTC.

The V call is TRBV5-1, the J call TRBJ2-7; 7 positions agree with TRBD1. Germline assignment: CDR1 SGHRS and CDR2 YFSETQ. This CDR3 has 15 residues. The trim removed 3 bases at V and 3 bases at J, leaving 9 bases unmatched. For the CDR3, the DNA is TGCGCCAGCAGCTCAACCGGGACAGCCATCTACGAGCAGTACTTC. Amino acids: CASSSTGTAIYEQYF.

In DNA, the CDR3 is TGTGCCAGCAGCCCCGATTACATCAGCTCCTACGAGCAGTACTTC. Protein sequence: CASSPDYISSYEQYF. The chain carries TRBV11-1 and TRBJ2-5; D uncertain. The end of the DNA is better explained by TRBJ2-7, so the J call may be wrong. Germline values: CDR1 SGHAT, CDR2 FQDESV (reference sequence). The CDR3 consists of 15 residues.

This clone was picked up a small number of times. The chain links TRBV5-1 to TRBJ2-2; possibly TRBD1 or TRBD2 for D (5 bases each). The CDR3 runs 13 residues. V was cut by 5 bases and J by 3 bases, with 8 bases left in between. CDR1 is SGHRS and CDR2 is YFSETQ in the germline V gene. CDR3 coding DNA: TGCGCCAGCAGTAGGGGAGACACCGGGGAGCTGTTTTTT. This gives the protein CASSRGDTGELFF.

The V call is TRBV5-4, the J call TRBJ2-7; D may be TRBD1 or TRBD2 (5 bases each). This CDR3 is built from 13 residues. Trimming took 4 bases from V and 3 from J, leaving 11 bases between them. Germline CDR1 reads SGHNT; CDR2 reads YYREEE (reference sequence). Here the CDR3 DNA reads TGTGCCAGCAGCCCTGGGACCATCTACGAGCAGTACTTC. This translates into CASSPGTIYEQYF.

The J gene is TRBJ2-1, the V gene TRBV6-1; TRBD2 agrees at 15 bases. CDR1 is MNHNS and CDR2 is SASEGT in the germline V gene. The V and J ends lost 8 bases and 8 bases, in that order; junction bases with no gene match: 7. This CDR3 comprises 15 residues. CDR3 residues: CASARTSGRVDEQFF. The CDR3 DNA reads as TGTGCCAGCGCCCGGACTAGCGGGAGGGTGGATGAGCAGTTCTTC.

The chain couples TRBV11-2 to TRBJ2-1, with D perhaps assigned TRBD1 or TRBD2 (5 bases each). V lost 1 base and J lost 3, with 13 bases in between. This CDR3 has 16 residues. Germline V gene lookup returns CDR1 SGHAT and CDR2 FQNNGV. DNA for the CDR3: TGTGCCAGCAGCTTAGCCCCCGGGACGGTCTACAATGAGCAGTTCTTC. It encodes CASSLAPGTVYNEQFF.

The V call is TRBV23-1, the J call TRBJ2-5; 8 bases match TRBD2. TRBV23-1 is noted as an ORF with a role that remains uncertain. CDR3 length: 18 amino acids. V shed 4 bases and J 2 bases; nucleotides not matched to a gene: 15. The CDR3 is CASSPLRTVGRVQETQYF. The CDR3 nucleotides are TGCGCCAGCAGTCCCCTCAGGACGGTCGGGAGGGTGCAAGAGACCCAGTACTTC.

The CDR3 region is CASSPPRRGSFNEKLFF. CDR3 DNA sequence: TGCGCCAGCAGCCCCCCGCGGCGGGGTTCCTTTAATGAAAAACTGTTTTTT. The chain combines TRBV4-1 with TRBJ1-4; D gene unclear. The germline V and J ends were trimmed by 4 bases and 4 bases, with 19 bases remaining between them. The CDR3 is made up of 17 amino acids. The germline gives CDR1 MGHRA, CDR2 YSYEKL.

The J gene is TRBJ1-4, the V gene TRBV7-8; D is uncertain. This CDR3 has 15 residues. Between the trimmed V and J ends, which lost 5 bases and 0 bases, there was a span of 10 bases. The germline V gene has CDR1 SGHVS and CDR2 FQNEAQ. In DNA form, the CDR3 reads TGTGCCAGCAGCCGCCATAGCACAACTAATGAAAAACTGTTTTTT. Translation: CASSRHSTTNEKLFF.